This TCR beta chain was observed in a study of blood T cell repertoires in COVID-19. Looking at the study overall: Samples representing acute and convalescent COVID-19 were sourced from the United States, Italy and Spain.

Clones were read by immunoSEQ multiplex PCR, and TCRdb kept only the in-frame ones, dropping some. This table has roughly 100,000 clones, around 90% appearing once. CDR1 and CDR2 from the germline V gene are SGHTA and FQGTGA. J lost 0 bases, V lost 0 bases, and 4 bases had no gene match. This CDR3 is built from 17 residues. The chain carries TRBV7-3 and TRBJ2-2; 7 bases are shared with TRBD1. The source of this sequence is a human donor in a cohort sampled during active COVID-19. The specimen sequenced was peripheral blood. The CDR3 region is CASSLTRTGANTGELFF. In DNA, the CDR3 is TGTGCCAGCAGCTTAACCCGGACAGGCGCGAACACCGGGGAGCTGTTTTTT.